This TCR beta chain was profiled in a study of T cell clonotyping in hematopoietic cell transplantation. Libraries were prepared by immunoSEQ multiplex PCR; TCRdb keeps only in-frame clonotypes and omits some of them. The table shows roughly 10,000 clones, with about nine tenths occurring only once. This CDR3 region has 15 residues. Germline V gene data show CDR1 as SGHTS and CDR2 as YDEGEE. The V and J ends lost 0 bases and 4 bases, in that order; junction bases with no gene match: 4. The genes are TRBV5-8 and TRBJ1-2, with 9 bases matching TRBD1. The sample in question was PBMCs, obtained 180 days after allogeneic stem cell transplant. This TCR came from a male patient between 60 and 69 years old who had an allogeneic stem cell transplant from an unrelated donor, so the T cells may come from the graft donor. Some clones in this sample may be carry-over from other donors' samples. The DNA of the CDR3 is TGTGCCAGCAGCTTGGCGGGGACAGGGATCTATGGCTACACCTTC. Its translation: CASSLAGTGIYGYTF.